This record looks at one TCR beta chain sequence and its context. The V and J ends lost 2 bases and 10 bases, in that order; junction bases with no gene match: 8. This CDR3 contains 13 residues. The germline gives CDR1 MDHEN, CDR2 SYDVKM. This sample was included in a study of blood T cell repertoires in COVID-19. Profiled with immunoSEQ multiplex PCR; TCRdb holds only in-frame clones, not every one. The table includes over 200,000 clones, approximately 86% detected once. This sequence joins TRBV28 and TRBJ2-7; TRBD1 agrees at 7 bases. The sequence came from a man aged 18 to 30 with active or convalescent COVID-19. Input material: peripheral blood. CDR3 nucleotides: TGTGCCAGCAGTTTAAACCCTCGACAGGGCCAGTACTTC. This translates into CASSLNPRQGQYF.